Presented here are 2 T cell receptor beta chains from one specimen sequenced in a study of persistence of HIV-infected CD4 T cells. Overlapping HIV-1 Gag 15-mer peptides at about 1 ug per peptide per mL were used. Sorting of responding CD4+ T cells relied on upregulated CD40 ligand together with CD69. This was the immunoSEQ version 4 assay in survey mode. The repertoire was sequenced with immunoSEQ multiplex PCR; TCRdb's copy has only in-frame clones and lacks some. In the table there are under 20,000 clones, 65% of which are singletons. No antigen is known for these receptors. The specimen was CD4+ T cells sorted from PBMCs after approximately 19-hour stimulation, collected from a patient who received antiretroviral therapy. The receptors were gathered from an adult woman with HIV who was CMV-seropositive.

The rearrangement uses TRBV25-1 and TRBJ1-2; TRBD1 is a possible D gene (5 bases). The length of the CDR3 is 13 residues. Between the trimmed V and J ends, which lost 5 bases and 4 bases, there was a span of 11 bases. In germline, CDR1 is MGHDK, CDR2 SYGVNS. CDR3 residues: CASSLGGGYGYTF. The CDR3 region has the DNA TGTGCCAGCAGTCTGGGGGGGGGCTATGGCTACACCTTC.

This clone is deemed medium-sized (0.01 to 0.1%). This chain connects TRBV9 to TRBJ1-1; D is ambiguous. The germline V gene has CDR1 SGDLS and CDR2 YYNGEE. This CDR3 is 15 amino acids long. V lost 4 bases and J lost 5, with 18 bases in between. The CDR3 protein is CASSKQNEGVTEAFF. For the CDR3, the DNA is TGTGCCAGCAGCAAACAGAACGAGGGCGTTACTGAAGCTTTCTTT. Full variable domain (rest looked up from reference TRBV9 and TRBJ1-1): DSGVTQTPKHLITATGQRVTLRCSPRSGDLSVYWYQQSLDQGLQFLIQYYNGEERAKGNILERFSAQQFPDLHSELNLSSLELGDSALYFCASSKQNEGVTEAFFGQGTRLTVV.